This TCR beta chain is from a study of beta chain features in type 1 diabetes. cDNA synthesis used the whole RNA isolate, giving expressed TCRB sequences. Assay used: immunoSEQ multiplex PCR; TCRdb lists only in-frame clones, some missing. The sample carries around 120,000 clones, around 15% recorded once. Study conclusions and caveats: Patients with Type 1 diabetes showed moderately but significantly shorter TCRB CDR3s in all four CD4+ subsets. cDNA-based sequencing might over-represent cells highly expressing TCR.

As for this clone: Its target is not known.

This TCR came from a man aged 18 to 30 with type 1 diabetes. Sequencing used central memory CD4+ T cells from blood.

The CDR3 here is CASRRTSAYNEQFF. Written as DNA, the CDR3 is TGTGCCAGCAGGCGGACTAGCGCCTACAATGAGCAGTTCTTC. This chain joins TRBV28 and TRBJ2-1, with 9 bases matching TRBD2. Trimming took 6 bases from V and 2 from J; bases not matched to a gene: 2. CDR1 is MDHEN, CDR2 SYDVKM, per germline. The CDR3 covers 14 residues.